A selection of T cell receptor beta chains follows, all from one sample in a study of long-term antiretroviral therapy in people with HIV. Assay: immunoSEQ multiplex PCR; the TCRdb copy retains only in-frame clones and omits some. This table holds tens of thousands of clones, under 85% found once. This material consisted of unsorted PBMCs, taken 1 year after starting antiretroviral therapy. These receptor sequences come from a man aged 18 to 29 with HIV. Both conserved end residues are part of each CDR3. D genes are given only for firm matches. A clone size is listed for some rows: how often the clone was seen (once, few, many), or a class if it is expanded.

cdr3_nt cdr3_aa d_call cdr3_length j_call v_call clone_size
TGTGCCAGCAGTTTACTCGCCTCTCGGGACTCCTACGAGCAGTACTTC CASSLLASRDSYEQYF - 16 TRBJ2-7 TRBV28 -
TGTGCCAGCAGCTTAGGCAGGGGGCTAGGAGCTTTCTTT CASSLGRGLGAFF TRBD1 13 TRBJ1-1 TRBV11-2 -
TGTGCCAGCACCCGATATGGGGGCTCGAACACTGAAGCTTTCTTT CASTRYGGSNTEAFF - 15 TRBJ1-1 TRBV2 -
TGTGCCAGCAGTGGGGACACGTGGAACACTGAAGCTTTCTTT CASSGDTWNTEAFF - 14 TRBJ1-1 TRBV6-1 -
TGTGCCAGCAGCGTAGACCTGGGAGGGGGCACTGAAGCTTTCTTT CASSVDLGGGTEAFF - 15 TRBJ1-1 TRBV9 -
TGTGCCAGCAGTCTCGACGGGGATAACACTGAAGCTTTCTTT CASSLDGDNTEAFF - 14 TRBJ1-1 TRBV6-4 -
TGTGCCAGCAGCCGACTAGCGAAAGAAGCAGATACGCAGTATTTT CASSRLAKEADTQYF TRBD2 15 TRBJ2-3 TRBV5-4 -
TGTGCCAGCAGTCTCCCCTCCTCATACGAGCAGTACTTC CASSLPSSYEQYF - 13 TRBJ2-7 TRBV6-5 -
TGTGCCAGCAGCTTACACCCACCAGACAATGAGCAGTTCTTC CASSLHPPDNEQFF - 14 TRBJ2-1 TRBV7-9 -
TGTGCCAGCAGCCGAACCCCGGGACAGATCTACGAGCAGTACTTC CASSRTPGQIYEQYF TRBD1 15 TRBJ2-7 TRBV7-8 -
TGTGCCAGCAGCTTAGGCCTTGGACAGTCGCGAAGTTATGGCTACACCTTC CASSLGLGQSRSYGYTF - 17 TRBJ1-2 TRBV11-2 -
TGTGCCAGCAGCTTGGGACCGCTAAAGGCTGAAGCTTTCTTT CASSLGPLKAEAFF - 14 TRBJ1-1 TRBV5-5 -
TGTGCCAGTAGTATCAGTTCAGGGGATTACACCGGGGAGCTGTTTTTT CASSISSGDYTGELFF - 16 TRBJ2-2 TRBV19 -
TGCGCCAGCAGCCGCACGGGGGGGACGCCTCACTCCTACAATGAGCAGTTCTTC CASSRTGGTPHSYNEQFF TRBD2 18 TRBJ2-1 TRBV4-1 -
TGTGCCAGCAGGCCGGGACAGGAGGTGTCTGAAGCTTTCTTT CASRPGQEVSEAFF TRBD1 14 TRBJ1-1 TRBV2 -
TGTGCCAGCAGCGGGGACAGACGGTCCTACAATGAGCAGTTCTTC CASSGDRRSYNEQFF TRBD1 15 TRBJ2-1 TRBV27 -
TGTGCCAGCACTCTTAGAATGAACACTGAAGCTTTCTTT CASTLRMNTEAFF - 13 TRBJ1-1 TRBV7-2 -
TGTGCCAGCAGCTTAGAGGGACAGATATGGCAGTACTTC CASSLEGQIWQYF TRBD1 13 TRBJ2-7 TRBV7-8 -
TGCGCCAGCAGCCCCTCGACAGGGGATAATGAAAAACTGTTTTTT CASSPSTGDNEKLFF TRBD1 15 TRBJ1-4 TRBV4-1 -
TGTGCCAGCAGTGAAGTGGGGGGATCAGAGACCCAGTACTTC CASSEVGGSETQYF - 14 TRBJ2-5 TRBV6-1 -
TGTGCCAGCAGCCCCCCGAGGTACGAGCAGTACTTC CASSPPRYEQYF - 12 TRBJ2-7 TRBV6-1 -
TGTGCCAGCAGCGATAATGAAAAACTGTTTTTT CASSDNEKLFF - 11 TRBJ1-4 TRBV7-9 few
TGTGCCAGCAGCTTAGGCCAGGTGGAGCAGTACTTC CASSLGQVEQYF - 12 TRBJ2-7 TRBV7-9 -
TGTGCCAGCAGCGCCCCGGGACTAGCGGGCTTTACGCAGTATTTT CASSAPGLAGFTQYF TRBD2 15 TRBJ2-3 TRBV9 -
TGTGCCAGCAGTTGGGGGGTAGGAGAGACCCAGTACTTC CASSWGVGETQYF - 13 TRBJ2-5 TRBV2 -
TGTGCCAGCAGCCGAGGCCGAACAGTAAATCAGCCCCAGCATTTT CASSRGRTVNQPQHF - 15 TRBJ1-5 TRBV6-5 -
TGTGCCAGCAGTTGGGGGATGGCCTCCTACGAGCAGTACTTC CASSWGMASYEQYF - 14 TRBJ2-7 TRBV27 -
TGTGCCAGCAGTCCGGGACAACGCTACGAGCAGTACTTC CASSPGQRYEQYF - 13 TRBJ2-7 TRBV28 -
TGTGCCATCAGTGGGGCCGGGACAGGGGATAATTCACCCCTCCACTTT CAISGAGTGDNSPLHF TRBD1 16 TRBJ1-6 TRBV10-3 -
TGTGCCAGCAGTGAAGAACCCGACAGGTTTAGCAATCAGCCCCAGCATTTT CASSEEPDRFSNQPQHF - 17 TRBJ1-5 TRBV6-1 -
TGCGCCAGCAGCCAAGATTCCGGCACCTACGAGCAGTACTTC CASSQDSGTYEQYF - 14 TRBJ2-7 TRBV4-1 -
TGTGCCAGCAGAGGGGGGATGAACACTGAAGCTTTCTTT CASRGGMNTEAFF - 13 TRBJ1-1 TRBV5-4 -
TGTGCCACTCGACAGGGTATGAACACTGAAGCTTTCTTT CATRQGMNTEAFF TRBD1 13 TRBJ1-1 TRBV27 -
TGCGCCAGCACCCCAAAACAGGAGAGCAATCAGCCCCAGCATTTT CASTPKQESNQPQHF - 15 TRBJ1-5 TRBV5-1 -
TGTGCCAGCAGCCCCCTCACGGACCGGTCCTACGAGCAGTACTTC CASSPLTDRSYEQYF - 15 TRBJ2-7 TRBV7-6 few
TGTGCCAGCAGCTTATACAACGTGAACACTGAAGCTTTCTTT CASSLYNVNTEAFF - 14 TRBJ1-1 TRBV7-2 -